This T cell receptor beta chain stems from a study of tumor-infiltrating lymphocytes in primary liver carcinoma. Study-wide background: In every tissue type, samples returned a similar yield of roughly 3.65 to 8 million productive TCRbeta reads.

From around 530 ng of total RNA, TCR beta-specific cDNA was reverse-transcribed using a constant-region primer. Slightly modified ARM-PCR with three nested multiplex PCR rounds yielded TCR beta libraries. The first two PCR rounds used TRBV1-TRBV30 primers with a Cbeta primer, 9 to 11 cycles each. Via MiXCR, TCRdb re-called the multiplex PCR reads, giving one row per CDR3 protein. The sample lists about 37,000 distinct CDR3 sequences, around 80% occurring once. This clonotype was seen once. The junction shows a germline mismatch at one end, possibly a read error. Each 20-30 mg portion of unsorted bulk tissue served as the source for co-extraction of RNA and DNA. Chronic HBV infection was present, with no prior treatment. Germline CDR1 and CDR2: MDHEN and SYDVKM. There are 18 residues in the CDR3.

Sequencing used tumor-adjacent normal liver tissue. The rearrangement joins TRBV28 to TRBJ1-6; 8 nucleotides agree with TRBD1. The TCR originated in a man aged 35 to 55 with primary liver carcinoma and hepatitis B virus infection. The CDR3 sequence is CASSQPATGAAYNSLLHF. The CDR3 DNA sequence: TGTGCTAGCAGCCAACCCGCGACAGGGGCAGCCTATAATTCACTCCTCCACTTT.